The rows below give T cell receptor beta chains drawn from one sample of a study of blood T cell repertoires in COVID-19. The table came from immunoSEQ multiplex PCR; TCRdb's copy has only in-frame clones and leaves some out. The profile shows approximately 210,000 clones, over 65% of them singletons. The sample was PBMCs or T cells enriched from blood (not recorded which). The source of these receptors is a woman aged 55-69 years who had recovered from COVID-19. The CDR3 runs from the conserved cysteine through the conserved F or W. Fields, in order: D gene, J gene, V gene, clone size, CDR3 DNA, CDR3 protein. The D gene is left open where the match is weak. Clone sizes are given selectively: once, few, many, or a class where the clone is expanded.

d_call: TRBD1; j_call: TRBJ1-6; v_call: TRBV7-9; clone_size: .; cdr3_nt: TGTGCCAGCAGCTCGGGACAGACCAATTCACCCCTCCACTTT; cdr3_aa: CASSSGQTNSPLHF
d_call: .; j_call: TRBJ2-1; v_call: TRBV7-9; clone_size: once; cdr3_nt: TGTGCCAGCAGCTTAATTCTCGGGAGCTCCTACAATGAGCAGTTCTTC; cdr3_aa: CASSLILGSSYNEQFF
d_call: .; j_call: TRBJ1-6; v_call: TRBV19; clone_size: .; cdr3_nt: TGTGCCAGTAAACGGACGGGGATAAGCTCCTATAATTCACCCCTCCACTTT; cdr3_aa: CASKRTGISSYNSPLHF
d_call: .; j_call: TRBJ2-3; v_call: TRBV4-1; clone_size: .; cdr3_nt: TGCGCCAGCAGCCAAGAACAGGTCTATTCGGGCACAGATACGCAGTATTTT; cdr3_aa: CASSQEQVYSGTDTQYF
d_call: .; j_call: TRBJ1-3; v_call: TRBV2; clone_size: few; cdr3_nt: TGTGCCAGCAGTAAAGACGAGCGCTCTGGAAACACCATATATTTT; cdr3_aa: CASSKDERSGNTIYF
d_call: .; j_call: TRBJ1-2; v_call: TRBV19; clone_size: .; cdr3_nt: TGTGCCAGTAGTAGTGGGCAAGGGGGTTCTGGCTACACCTTC; cdr3_aa: CASSSGQGGSGYTF
d_call: .; j_call: TRBJ2-2; v_call: TRBV29-1; clone_size: few; cdr3_nt: TGCAGCGTTGTACCCACGGACAGCCGAAACTTAAACACCGGGGAGCTGTTTTTT; cdr3_aa: CSVVPTDSRNLNTGELFF
d_call: .; j_call: TRBJ2-5; v_call: TRBV24-1; clone_size: .; cdr3_nt: TGTGCCACCAGTGATTCGGGAAGGGAGACCCAGTACTTC; cdr3_aa: CATSDSGRETQYF
d_call: .; j_call: TRBJ2-3; v_call: TRBV7-9; clone_size: .; cdr3_nt: TGTGCCAGCAGCTTACCAGAGGGAGGAGATACGCAGTATTTT; cdr3_aa: CASSLPEGGDTQYF
d_call: TRBD1; j_call: TRBJ2-1; v_call: TRBV6-6; clone_size: .; cdr3_nt: TGTGCCAGCAGTGGAGCCGGGACAGGTGACAATGAGCAGTTCTTC; cdr3_aa: CASSGAGTGDNEQFF
d_call: .; j_call: TRBJ2-7; v_call: TRBV6-6; clone_size: once; cdr3_nt: TGTGCCAGCAGCCCCCGGCAGGGTGACTCCTACGAGCAGTACTTC; cdr3_aa: CASSPRQGDSYEQYF
d_call: .; j_call: TRBJ2-3; v_call: TRBV19; clone_size: .; cdr3_nt: TGTGCCAGTAGTATAACGGGAGTGGATACGCAGTATTTT; cdr3_aa: CASSITGVDTQYF
d_call: .; j_call: TRBJ1-4; v_call: TRBV10-3; clone_size: .; cdr3_nt: TGTGCCGAGTCAGGGTCCACTAATGAAAAACTGTTTTTT; cdr3_aa: CAESGSTNEKLFF
d_call: TRBD2; j_call: TRBJ2-2; v_call: TRBV7-2; clone_size: .; cdr3_nt: TGTGCCAGCAGCCTTAGGACTAGCGTCAACACCGGGGAGCTGTTTTTT; cdr3_aa: CASSLRTSVNTGELFF
d_call: TRBD1; j_call: TRBJ2-7; v_call: TRBV6-5; clone_size: .; cdr3_nt: TGTGCCAGCAGTCCGGCGGGACAGGGGGCGTACGAGCAGTACTTC; cdr3_aa: CASSPAGQGAYEQYF
d_call: TRBD1; j_call: TRBJ1-6; v_call: TRBV11-1; clone_size: .; cdr3_nt: TGTGCCAGCAGCTCGGGACAGGGACCCTATAATTCACCCCTCCACTTT; cdr3_aa: CASSSGQGPYNSPLHF
d_call: .; j_call: TRBJ2-5; v_call: TRBV4-2; clone_size: .; cdr3_nt: TGTGCCAGCAGCCAAGGCGGGACCGTTCAAGAGACCCAGTACTTC; cdr3_aa: CASSQGGTVQETQYF
d_call: TRBD1; j_call: TRBJ1-2; v_call: TRBV5-1; clone_size: .; cdr3_nt: TGCGCCAGCAGCCAAGGGACAGGGGGCGCCTATGGCTACACCTTC; cdr3_aa: CASSQGTGGAYGYTF
d_call: .; j_call: TRBJ2-7; v_call: TRBV5-4; clone_size: .; cdr3_nt: TGTGCCAGCAGCTTGGCCCGACAGGCACGCTCCTACGAGCAGTACTTC; cdr3_aa: CASSLARQARSYEQYF
d_call: TRBD1; j_call: TRBJ1-6; v_call: TRBV12-5; clone_size: .; cdr3_nt: TGTGCTAGTGGTTCGGACAGGGGAAATTCACCCCTCCACTTT; cdr3_aa: CASGSDRGNSPLHF
d_call: .; j_call: TRBJ1-4; v_call: TRBV29-1; clone_size: .; cdr3_nt: TGCAGCGTTCAACAGGGAACTTCTAATGAAAAACTGTTTTTT; cdr3_aa: CSVQQGTSNEKLFF
d_call: .; j_call: TRBJ2-2; v_call: TRBV7-2; clone_size: few; cdr3_nt: TGTGCCAGCAGCTTAGTAGCGGCGGGTGCCGGGGAGCTGTTTTTT; cdr3_aa: CASSLVAAGAGELFF
d_call: TRBD2; j_call: TRBJ2-3; v_call: TRBV19; clone_size: .; cdr3_nt: TGTGCCAGCCGCTTGCGGGAGGATCGGGCGCAGTATTTT; cdr3_aa: CASRLREDRAQYF